This TCR beta chain was retrieved from a study of T cell responses to AZD1222 COVID-19 vaccine. Regarding the study as a whole: Spike-specific TCR repertoires showed rising breadth and depth after two AZD1222 doses.

This CDR3 is built from 17 residues. After removal of 2 bases from V and 3 bases from J, the junction contained 13 bases not matched to a gene. Germline V gene data show CDR1 as GTSNPN and CDR2 as SVGIG (reference sequence). Generated by immunoSEQ multiplex PCR, the TCRdb table keeps only in-frame clones and is missing some. The data show 150,000 to 200,000 clones, about 90% seen once. Worth noting for this clone: Its antigen is undetermined.

The specimen was peripheral blood, collected 28 days after the second AZD1222 dose. The source is an adult who received the AZD1222 COVID-19 vaccine. The chain is built from TRBV30 and TRBJ1-5, with 7 positions matching TRBD1. The CDR3: CAWSYRGPVLDNQPQHF. CDR3 nucleotide sequence: TGTGCCTGGAGTTATAGGGGGCCGGTGTTAGACAATCAGCCCCAGCATTTT.